Presented here are 16 T cell receptor beta chains from one specimen sequenced in a study of OX40 agonist ivuxolimab in advanced cancers. Assay used: immunoSEQ multiplex PCR; TCRdb lists only in-frame clones, some missing. Here the sample spans tens of thousands of clones, around 93% being singletons. The input for sequencing was CD4+ or CD8+ T cells sorted from blood, taken in a trial of the OX40 agonist ivuxolimab. The receptor source for this set is an adult with an advanced solid tumor such as melanoma, head and neck, liver or kidney cancer.

The CDR3: CASSLLGGQGAEQPQHF. For the CDR3, the DNA is TGTGCCAGCAGCTTATTGGGGGGACAGGGGGCAGAACAGCCCCAGCATTTT. The chain employs TRBV5-6 and TRBJ1-5; the match to TRBD1 covers 12 bases. After removal of 2 bases from V and 7 bases from J, the junction contained 10 bases not matched to a gene. CDR3 length equals 17 residues. The V gene's germline CDR1 is SGHDT and CDR2 YYEEEE.

The V and J genes are TRBV19 and TRBJ2-3; D gene ambiguous. Trimming stripped 5 bases from V and 4 bases from J, with 10 bases between. Germline V gene lookup returns CDR1 LNHDA and CDR2 SQIVND (reference sequence). This CDR3 region has 13 residues. In DNA, the CDR3 is TGTGCCAGTAGTCCAGGAGTGGCAGATACGCAGTATTTT. This gives the protein CASSPGVADTQYF.

This chain links TRBV19 with TRBJ1-2; D remains unclear. Germline V gene data show CDR1 as LNHDA and CDR2 as SQIVND (reference sequence). The CDR3 spans 14 residues. V lost 4 bases and J 0 bases, leaving 9 bases between the germline ends. The CDR3 loop is CASSSRQTNYGYTF. The CDR3 nucleotides are TGTGCCAGTAGTAGCAGGCAGACTAACTATGGCTACACCTTC.

The rearrangement joins TRBV10-3 to TRBJ2-3; TRBD2 aligns across 8 bases. Germline V gene sequence: CDR1 ENHRY, CDR2 SYGVKD. Losses at the gene ends were 4 bases for V and 0 bases for J; bases not matched to a gene: 3. The CDR3 is made up of 15 amino acids. The CDR3 protein is CAISATSDSTDTQYF. The CDR3 DNA sequence: TGTGCCATCAGTGCGACTAGCGACAGCACAGATACGCAGTATTTT.

The chain employs TRBV28 and TRBJ2-4; TRBD2 is a possible D gene (5 bases). The ends were cut back, 6 bases at V and 3 bases at J, with 15 bases in the middle. From germline, CDR1 is MDHEN and CDR2 SYDVKM. There are 15 residues in the CDR3. The CDR3 nucleotides are TGTGCCAGCAGCTTCGGAAACCGGGACAAAAACATTCAGTACTTC. It translates to CASSFGNRDKNIQYF.

The rearrangement uses TRBV6-4 and TRBJ2-3; D unclear. The CDR3 is made up of 15 amino acids. Germline loops: CDR1 MRHNA, CDR2 SNTAGT. Trimming shortened V by 0 bases and J by 1 base, and 8 bases separated the two germline ends. The CDR3 nucleotides read TGTGCCAGCAGTGACTCCGCTCTGGGCACAGATACGCAGTATTTT. Encoded protein: CASSDSALGTDTQYF.

The chain joins TRBV11-2 to TRBJ2-1, with D hard to call. V was trimmed by 1 base and J by 8 bases, leaving 12 bases between them. The germline gives CDR1 SGHAT, CDR2 FQNNGV. The CDR3 spans 14 residues. CDR3 sequence reads: CASSLGVVGYEQFF. CDR3 DNA: TGTGCCAGCAGCTTAGGGGTAGTGGGGTATGAGCAGTTCTTC.

The chain carries TRBV19 and TRBJ2-1; 9 bases are shared with TRBD1. CDR1 and CDR2 (germline): LNHDA, SQIVND (reference sequence). This CDR3 has 15 residues. The V segment lost 6 bases and the J segment 9 bases; nucleotides outside the gene matches: 12. The chain's CDR3 is CASSLGQGVYGEQFF. The CDR3 DNA follows: TGTGCCAGTAGCCTGGGACAGGGAGTTTATGGTGAGCAGTTCTTC.

This sequence joins TRBV5-6 and TRBJ2-7; D remains ambiguous. From germline, CDR1 is SGHDT and CDR2 YYEEEE. This CDR3 is built from 15 residues. The V gene lost 0 bases and the J gene lost 5 bases, with 15 bases spanning the gap. The DNA of the CDR3 is TGTGCCAGCAGCTTGGACAGCTTAGCTCCGGACGAGCAGTACTTC. Translation: CASSLDSLAPDEQYF. Full variable domain (missing parts from reference TRBV5-6 and TRBJ2-7): DAGVTQSPTHLIKTRGQQVTLRCSPKSGHDTVSWYQQALGQGPQFIFQYYEEEERQRGNFPDRFSGHQFPNYSSELNVNALLLGDSALYLCASSLDSLAPDEQYFGPGTRLTVT.

This clone ranks as medium-sized. This chain uses TRBV12-1 with TRBJ2-5; the D segment call TRBD1 is taken from the table without a DNA check. TRBV12-1 has pseudogene status. The CDR3 is 17 residues long. This CDR3 is CASSFAGAESKVETQYF. The CDR3 DNA reads as TGTGCCAGCAGCTTTGCGGGGGCGGAGAGCAAAGTGGAGACCCAGTACTTC.

The chain couples TRBV13 to TRBJ1-2; D gene unclear. This CDR3 has 12 residues. Germline loops: CDR1 PRHDT, CDR2 FYEKMQ (reference sequence). Trimming removed 0 bases at V and 14 bases at J, with 13 bases between. CDR3 bases: TGTGCCAGCAGCTTAGGCTCGGGGTCGGGGACCTTC. Residues: CASSLGSGSGTF.

The chain is built from TRBV10-2 and TRBJ2-3; the match to TRBD2 covers 11 bases. The germline CDR1 and CDR2 sequences are WSHSY and SAAADI. After removal of 0 bases from V and 4 bases from J, the junction contained 12 bases not matched to a gene. The CDR3 covers 19 residues. CDR3 region: CASSESMFSGRARSDTQYF. CDR3 bases: TGCGCCAGCAGTGAGTCGATGTTTAGCGGGAGGGCCAGGTCAGATACGCAGTATTTT.

V is TRBV7-9 and J is TRBJ2-2; a possible D gene is TRBD1 (6 bases). Trimming pared 5 bases from V and 6 bases from J, leaving 10 bases between. Germline values: CDR1 SEHNR, CDR2 FQNEAQ (reference sequence). There are 13 residues in the CDR3. The chain's CDR3 is CASSPRGSGELFF. In nucleotides, the CDR3 is TGTGCCAGCAGCCCCAGGGGTTCCGGGGAGCTGTTTTTT.

The J gene is TRBJ2-3, the V gene TRBV7-8; the D is unclear. The CDR3 sequence is 11 residues long. V was clipped by 10 bases and J by 6 bases, with 11 bases between them. CDR1 SGHVS and CDR2 FQNEAQ come from the germline V gene. The CDR3 sequence: CATYFGDTQYF. CDR3 DNA: TGTGCCACCTATTTTGGGGATACGCAGTATTTT.

This chain joins TRBV4-3 and TRBJ1-5; D perhaps matches TRBD1 (6 bases). CDR3 length: 17 residues. The V and J ends lost 0 bases and 2 bases respectively, with 14 bases between them. CDR1 LGHNA and CDR2 YSLEER come from the germline V gene. This CDR3 reads CASSQDTGGAGNQPQHF. The CDR3 nucleotides read TGCGCCAGCAGCCAAGATACCGGGGGCGCGGGCAATCAGCCCCAGCATTTT.

V is TRBV7-6 and J is TRBJ2-7; 10 positions agree with TRBD1. Germline trimming cut 5 bases from V and 5 bases from J; bases unmatched to any gene: 6. The germline CDR1 and CDR2 sequences are SGHVS and FNYEAQ. The CDR3 has 14 residues. The CDR3 DNA sequence: TGTGCCAGCAGCCCCCGGGACAGGGGCCACGAGCAGTACTTC. Its translation: CASSPRDRGHEQYF.